This entry lists 27 T cell receptor beta chains sequenced from one sample in a study of cytomegalovirus exposure and HLA in healthy donors. Researchers ran the PCR with 60 Vbeta and 13 Jbeta primers. TCRdb's copy holds only in-frame clones and misses some; the assay was immunoSEQ multiplex PCR. This table holds some 48,000 clones. The sequenced sample was PBMCs. The source of these receptors is a man aged 40-55 years in good health and CMV-seropositive.

The chain is built from TRBV28 and TRBJ2-7; 9 positions match TRBD1. With 1 base clipped from V and 2 bases from J, the junction kept 6 bases outside the gene matches. CDR3 length equals 16 residues. Germline V gene lookup returns CDR1 MDHEN and CDR2 SYDVKM. The CDR3 DNA follows: TGTGCCAGCAGTTTATCATTCGGGACAGGGACCTACGAGCAGTACTTC. Translated, it gives CASSLSFGTGTYEQYF.

This chain joins TRBV4-3 and TRBJ1-3; D might be TRBD1 (6 bases). V lost 0 bases, J lost 2 bases, and 11 bases lay in between. The CDR3 is 16 amino acids. Per the germline V gene, CDR1 is LGHNA and CDR2 is YSLEER. The CDR3 reads CASSQEAPGAGNTIYF. The CDR3 nucleotides are TGCGCCAGCAGCCAAGAAGCCCCAGGGGCTGGAAACACCATATATTTT.

The chain joins TRBV6-6 to TRBJ2-2; a weak D match, TRBD2 (6 bases). The CDR3 totals 15 residues. Trimming took off 6 bases at V and 4 bases at J, with 15 bases between the two ends. Germline assignment: CDR1 MNHNY and CDR2 SVGAGI (reference sequence). CDR3 amino acids: CASSPLAPSTGELFF. In DNA form, the CDR3 reads TGTGCCAGCAGCCCACTAGCCCCGAGCACCGGGGAGCTGTTTTTT.

This rearrangement joins TRBV7-6 to TRBJ2-2; no firm D call. The V end lost 5 bases, the J end lost 7 bases, and 11 bases lay between the germline ends. Per germline, CDR1 SGHVS and CDR2 FNYEAQ. The CDR3 loop spans 13 amino acids. CDR3 sequence (DNA): TGTGCCAGCAGCCCAGACTCCGGCGGGGAGCTGTTTTTT. Protein sequence: CASSPDSGGELFF.

This sequence joins TRBV2 and TRBJ1-1; D is unclear. This CDR3 comprises 12 residues. Trimming cost V 7 bases and J 5 bases, with 11 bases left between them. Germline V gene sequence: CDR1 SNHLY, CDR2 FYNNEI. CDR3 region: CASKMRVTEAFF. CDR3 bases: TGTGCCAGCAAGATGCGGGTGACTGAAGCTTTCTTT.

The chain employs TRBV7-8 and TRBJ2-3; D call uncertain. This CDR3 region has 15 residues. Germline V gene data show CDR1 as SGHVS and CDR2 as FQNEAQ. Trimming left V 1 base short and J 4 bases short, with 12 bases between. CDR3 sequence: CASSLVTLAPDTQYF. Here the CDR3 DNA reads TGTGCCAGCAGCTTAGTTACCCTGGCCCCAGATACGCAGTATTTT.

The gene calls are TRBV19 and TRBJ1-6, with TRBD1 matching 7 bases. Germline CDR1 reads LNHDA; CDR2 reads SQIVND (reference sequence). V lost 9 bases to trimming and J lost 7 bases; unmatched junction nucleotides: 9. The CDR3 length is 14 residues. The CDR3 DNA sequence: TGTGCCAGCCGGCAAACGGACAGGAATTCACCCCTCCACTTT. Translating gives CASRQTDRNSPLHF.

The chain couples TRBV4-1 to TRBJ1-4; possible D gene TRBD1, 5 bases. Germline V gives CDR1 MGHRA, CDR2 YSYEKL. The V end lost 0 bases, the J end lost 7 bases, and 12 bases lay between the germline ends. The CDR3 is 15 amino acids. The chain's CDR3 is CASSQDLGGGEKLFF. In DNA form, the CDR3 reads TGCGCCAGCAGCCAAGATCTGGGGGGGGGTGAAAAACTGTTTTTT.

This chain connects TRBV11-1 to TRBJ2-1, with TRBD2 matching over 7 bases. CDR3 size: 14 residues. Germline CDR1 is SGHAT and CDR2 is FQDESV (reference sequence). V was pared by 5 bases and J by 8 bases, with 9 bases of the junction left unmatched. The CDR3 DNA reads as TGTGCCAGCAGCAAAATCCTAGCGGCAGATGAGCAGTTCTTC. This encodes CASSKILAADEQFF.

The J gene is TRBJ2-7, the V gene TRBV7-9; D ambiguous. The length of the CDR3 is 13 residues. V gave up 6 bases and J gave up 3 bases, with 12 bases separating them. Germline CDR1 and CDR2: SEHNR and FQNEAQ (reference sequence). This chain's CDR3 is CASSQQKNYEQYF. The CDR3 nucleotides read TGTGCCAGCAGTCAACAAAAGAACTACGAGCAGTACTTC.

The chain recombines TRBV10-3 with TRBJ1-1; 7 nucleotides match TRBD1. The trim removed 9 bases at V and 0 bases at J, leaving 4 bases unmatched. The CDR3 extends over 13 amino acids. The germline V gene encodes CDR1 ENHRY and CDR2 SYGVKD. CDR3 in DNA: TGTGCCATTATGGGACAGATGAACACTGAAGCTTTCTTT. It translates to CAIMGQMNTEAFF.

The chain combines TRBV11-2 with TRBJ2-7; 9 bases map to TRBD2. Germline CDR1 reads SGHAT; CDR2 reads FQNNGV. V lost 4 bases to trimming and J lost 6 bases; unmatched junction nucleotides: 4. This CDR3 has 13 amino acids. The CDR3 here is CASSSAGGREQYF. For the CDR3, the DNA is TGTGCCAGCAGCTCAGCGGGAGGACGCGAGCAGTACTTC.

The chain has TRBV6-1 and TRBJ2-3; 7 positions agree with TRBD2. This CDR3 contains 15 residues. CDR1 and CDR2 from the germline V gene are MNHNS and SASEGT. V dropped 3 bases and J dropped 2; count of bases not matched to a gene: 5. CDR3 loop: CASSDYLAATDTQYF. The DNA for the CDR3 is TGTGCCAGCAGTGACTATCTAGCGGCCACAGATACGCAGTATTTT.

J is TRBJ2-7 and V is TRBV28; tentative D call: TRBD2 (6 bases). Trimming cost V 5 bases and J 9 bases, with 20 bases left between them. The CDR3 runs to 14 residues. The germline V gene encodes CDR1 MDHEN and CDR2 SYDVKM. The CDR3 bases are TGTGCCAGCAGTCCGGGGGTAGATTTCGGCCGGCAGTACTTC. As protein: CASSPGVDFGRQYF.

The chain recombines TRBV30 with TRBJ1-1; D is possibly TRBD1 (5 bases). Germline V gene data show CDR1 as GTSNPN and CDR2 as SVGIG (reference sequence). There are 13 residues in the CDR3. Trimming cost V 2 bases and J 5 bases, with 12 bases left between them. The CDR3 region has the DNA TGTGCCTGGAGTCTGACAGACGGAACTGAAGCTTTCTTT. Translating gives CAWSLTDGTEAFF. Looking up the rest from reference TRBV30 and TRBJ1-1 gives the full variable domain: SQTIHQWPATLVQPVGSPLSLECTVEGTSNPNLYWYRQAAGRGLQLLFYSVGIGQISSEVPQNLSASRPQDRQFILSSKKLLLSDSGFYLCAWSLTDGTEAFFGQGTRLTVV.

CDR3 protein: CASSREVAGGGYNEQFF. The CDR3, as DNA: TGTGCCAGCAGCAGGGAGGTAGCGGGAGGTGGCTACAATGAGCAGTTCTTC. J is TRBJ2-1 and V is TRBV9; 10 nucleotides agree with TRBD2. Trimming took 4 bases from V and 3 from J; bases not matched to a gene: 10. The CDR3 runs 17 residues. Germline assignment: CDR1 SGDLS and CDR2 YYNGEE.

The J gene is TRBJ2-7, the V gene TRBV19; 8 nucleotides align to TRBD1. This CDR3 has 13 amino acids. With V trimmed by 5 bases and J by 7 bases, 7 bases remained unmatched. CDR1 and CDR2 from the germline V gene are LNHDA and SQIVND (reference sequence). The CDR3 loop reads CASSFGQGREQYF. CDR3 coding DNA: TGTGCCAGTAGTTTCGGACAGGGTCGTGAGCAGTACTTC.

The J gene is TRBJ2-3, the V gene TRBV18, with D possibly TRBD1 on 5 matching bases. Between the trimmed V and J ends, which lost 2 bases and 0 bases, there was a span of 9 bases. Germline assignment: CDR1 KGHSH and CDR2 LQKENI. The length of the CDR3 is 15 residues. The CDR3 protein is CASSPDSSSTDTQYF. CDR3 nucleotides: TGTGCCAGCTCACCAGACAGCTCTAGCACAGATACGCAGTATTTT.

J is TRBJ2-5 and V is TRBV7-7, with 8 bases aligning to TRBD2. V was pared by 2 bases and J by 5 bases, with 7 bases of the junction left unmatched. The CDR3 has 15 residues. Per the germline V gene, CDR1 is SSHAT and CDR2 is FNYEAQ (reference sequence). As DNA, the CDR3 is TGTGCCAGCAGCTTACGGGGGGGTGCGGGGGAGACCCAGTACTTC. Translating gives CASSLRGGAGETQYF.

This rearrangement joins TRBV11-2 to TRBJ2-7, with TRBD2 identical over 9 bases. CDR3 length equals 15 residues. CDR1 and CDR2 from the germline V gene are SGHAT and FQNNGV. Trimming took 4 bases from V and 3 from J; bases not matched to a gene: 7. CDR3 nucleotide sequence: TGTGCCAGCAGCTCCCTAGCGGGACTCCTCTACGAGCAGTACTTC. Translation gives CASSSLAGLLYEQYF.

J is TRBJ2-7 and V is TRBV15; 11 bases are a match to TRBD1. Trimming cost V 7 bases and J 6 bases; bases outside gene matches: 5. Germline V gives CDR1 LNHNV, CDR2 YYDKDF (reference sequence). This CDR3 spans 13 amino acids. The CDR3 is CATTPDRGREQYF. Here the CDR3 DNA reads TGTGCCACCACCCCGGACAGGGGGCGCGAGCAGTACTTC.

The chain carries TRBV2 and TRBJ2-5, with D possibly matching TRBD2 (6 bases). The CDR3 spans 11 residues. Germline V CDR1 and CDR2: SNHLY, FYNNEI. V shed 7 bases and J shed 7 bases, with 10 bases lying between them. The CDR3 here is CASKAGGTQYF. In nucleotides, the CDR3 is TGTGCCAGCAAGGCCGGGGGGACCCAGTACTTC.

V usage is TRBV28 and J usage is TRBJ2-1; 7 bases align to TRBD2. The V gene end was trimmed by 5 bases and the J gene end by 0 bases; junction bases not matched to a gene: 4. CDR1 is MDHEN, CDR2 SYDVKM, per germline. The CDR3 is 15 residues long. CDR3 protein: CASSLLADSYNEQFF. CDR3 DNA: TGTGCCAGCAGTCTTCTAGCGGACTCCTACAATGAGCAGTTCTTC.

The chain couples TRBV9 to TRBJ1-3, with D possibly matching TRBD1 (6 bases). The V end was cut by 4 bases, the J end by 0 bases, with 11 bases between. The length of the CDR3 is 15 residues. The V gene's germline CDR1 is SGDLS and CDR2 YYNGEE. The chain's CDR3 is CASSQLGGSGNTIYF. The CDR3 DNA is TGTGCCAGCAGCCAACTAGGGGGCTCTGGAAACACCATATATTTT.

The V and J genes are TRBV18 and TRBJ2-7; 10 nucleotides match TRBD2. The CDR3 contains 17 residues. Germline V lookup: CDR1 KGHSH, CDR2 LQKENI. V lost 4 bases and J lost 2; bases outside the gene matches: 11. CDR3 DNA: TGTGCCAGCTCACGTCCCGGGACTAGCGAAACTCCCTACGAGCAGTACTTC. This sequence encodes CASSRPGTSETPYEQYF.

The chain employs TRBV4-1 and TRBJ2-7; TRBD1 matches 7 bases. This CDR3 is 14 amino acids long. Germline lookup yields CDR1 MGHRA and CDR2 YSYEKL. V dropped 4 bases and J dropped 3; count of bases not matched to a gene: 6. The CDR3 protein is CASSPATGDYEQYF. The CDR3 nucleotides read TGCGCCAGCAGCCCCGCAACAGGGGACTACGAGCAGTACTTC.

The CDR3 bases are TGTGCCTGGGGACAGGTGAACACTGAAGCTTTCTTT. It codes for CAWGQVNTEAFF. The chain is built from TRBV30 and TRBJ1-1, with TRBD1 matching over 7 bases. The CDR3 loop spans 12 amino acids. Germline CDR1 is GTSNPN and CDR2 is SVGIG (reference sequence). The J segment lost 0 bases and the V segment lost 5 bases, leaving 0 bases of the junction unmatched.